Shown below are 17 T cell receptor beta chains from a single sample sequenced in a study of shared clonotypes between healthy human individuals. The table came from immunoSEQ multiplex PCR; TCRdb's copy has only in-frame clones and leaves some out. The sample yields hundreds of thousands of clones, more than 95% seen once. Material: naive CD4+ T cells sorted from blood. Subset in this sample: CD45RA+ positively selected. All receptors come from a woman aged 30 to 39 in good health.

This clone was seen once. This sample includes further DNA sequences coding for the same CDR3. The chain has TRBV19 and TRBJ1-4, with D unresolved. The CDR3 is 14 amino acids. Germline V gene data show CDR1 as LNHDA and CDR2 as SQIVND (reference sequence). Trimming took off 5 bases at V and 5 bases at J, with 12 bases between the two ends. CDR3 sequence (DNA): TGTGCCAGTAGTGCCGGAACGGTGAATGAAAAACTGTTTTTT. It translates to CASSAGTVNEKLFF.

The chain links TRBV28 to TRBJ2-1; possibly TRBD2 for D (5 bases). Germline V CDR1 and CDR2: MDHEN, SYDVKM. Trimming took 3 bases from V and 6 from J, leaving 18 bases between them. This CDR3 contains 16 residues. CDR3 residues: CASSFFSGIWFNEQFF. DNA of the CDR3: TGTGCCAGCAGTTTTTTTTCCGGGATTTGGTTCAATGAGCAGTTCTTC.

The chain links TRBV28 to TRBJ1-3; no clear D. CDR1 and CDR2 (germline): MDHEN, SYDVKM. This CDR3 is 14 amino acids long. V was cut by 3 bases and J by 0 bases, with 6 bases left in between. This chain's CDR3 is CASSFYPSGNTIYF. CDR3 DNA: TGTGCCAGCAGTTTTTACCCCTCTGGAAACACCATATATTTT.

The rearrangement joins TRBV5-4 to TRBJ1-1; D is possibly TRBD1 (5 bases). The CDR3 extends over 14 amino acids. Germline assignment: CDR1 SGHNT and CDR2 YYREEE (reference sequence). V lost 2 bases, J lost 0 bases, and 8 bases lay in between. The CDR3 coding sequence is TGTGCCAGCAGCTTCTGGGGCCTGAACACTGAAGCTTTCTTT. Translation gives CASSFWGLNTEAFF.

V gene TRBV5-4 combines with J gene TRBJ1-1; 7 bases fit TRBD1. The V and J ends lost 4 bases and 1 base, in that order; junction bases with no gene match: 4. In germline, CDR1 is SGHNT, CDR2 YYREEE (reference sequence). There are 14 residues in the CDR3. For the CDR3, the DNA is TGTGCCAGCAGCCCGGGACAGAGGAACACTGAAGCTTTCTTT. Translated: CASSPGQRNTEAFF.

The chain recombines TRBV5-5 with TRBJ2-6; no definite D call. The CDR3 loop spans 15 amino acids. Trimming shortened V by 3 bases and J by 0 bases, and 7 bases separated the two germline ends. The germline CDR1 and CDR2 sequences are SGHKS and YYEKEE (reference sequence). CDR3 residues: CASSWEFSGANVLTF. The CDR3 DNA reads TGTGCCAGCAGCTGGGAATTCTCTGGGGCCAACGTCCTGACTTTC.

The chain has TRBV28 and TRBJ1-1, with a tentative D call TRBD1 (5 bases). CDR3 size: 14 residues. Germline CDR1 MDHEN, CDR2 SYDVKM. Trimming removed 6 bases at V and 6 bases at J, with 17 bases between. The CDR3 DNA follows: TGTGCCAGCAGCTCCCCTGGCCCGGGGGCTGAAGCTTTCTTT. This gives the protein CASSSPGPGAEAFF.

The rearrangement links TRBV29-1 to TRBJ2-2; D perhaps matches TRBD2 (5 bases). V was pared by 4 bases and J by 4 bases, with 13 bases between. The V gene's germline CDR1 is SQVTM and CDR2 ANQGSEA. There are 14 residues in the CDR3. CDR3 nucleotides: TGCAGCGTTGCGTCGGGGTCGAGCACCGGGGAGCTGTTTTTT. Translation gives CSVASGSSTGELFF.

The chain combines TRBV4-1 with TRBJ1-1; possibly TRBD1 for D (5 bases). The germline V gene encodes CDR1 MGHRA and CDR2 YSYEKL. V was clipped by 4 bases and J by 3 bases, with 15 bases between them. CDR3 length equals 15 residues. CDR3 coding DNA: TGCGCCAGCAGCCTTCACACAGGAAAGTACACTGAAGCTTTCTTT. It specifies CASSLHTGKYTEAFF.

The V gene is TRBV19, the J gene TRBJ2-7; D may match TRBD1 or TRBD2 (5 bases each). The CDR3 spans 14 residues. Germline loops: CDR1 LNHDA, CDR2 SQIVND (reference sequence). V was pared by 4 bases and J by 0 bases, with 10 bases between. CDR3 DNA: TGTGCCAGTAGTACGACGGGGCTCTCCTACGAGCAGTACTTC. Translating gives CASSTTGLSYEQYF.

The chain joins TRBV6-1 to TRBJ1-2; the match to TRBD1 covers 9 bases. The CDR3 has 15 residues. V shed 4 bases, J shed 2 bases, and the junction held 5 bases outside the gene matches. Germline CDR1 is MNHNS and CDR2 is SASEGT. The CDR3 loop reads CASSADRGINYGYTF. The CDR3 coding sequence is TGTGCCAGCAGTGCGGACAGGGGAATCAACTATGGCTACACCTTC.

The chain couples TRBV6-5 to TRBJ1-1, with TRBD1 as a possible D gene (5 bases). CDR3 length: 15 residues. Germline V lookup: CDR1 MNHEY, CDR2 SVGAGI. With 7 bases removed from V and 1 base from J, the gap between germline ends came to 16 bases. The CDR3 is CASTNGGITNTEAFF. The CDR3 region has the DNA TGTGCCAGCACCAACGGGGGTATTACGAACACTGAAGCTTTCTTT.

This chain connects TRBV4-2 to TRBJ2-5, with 7 bases lining up with TRBD2. The end of the DNA fits TRBJ2-7 better, so the J call may be wrong. Germline assignment: CDR1 LGHNA and CDR2 YNFKEQ. The CDR3 totals 14 residues. The CDR3 DNA follows: TGTGCCAGCAGCCCCAGGGACTATGAGTACGAGCAGTACTTC. It encodes CASSPRDYEYEQYF.

The genes are TRBV19 and TRBJ1-5; 7 positions agree with TRBD1. The CDR3 covers 18 residues. Trimming at V came to 9 bases and at J to 0 bases, leaving 17 bases not matched to a gene. The V gene's germline CDR1 is LNHDA and CDR2 SQIVND (reference sequence). DNA of the CDR3: TGTGCCAGCCGACCCCCCGGGACAGAAGTTTATAGCAATCAGCCCCAGCATTTT. Translation gives CASRPPGTEVYSNQPQHF.

CDR3 coding DNA: TGTGCCAGCTCACCACGGCTGACTAGCGGGGGGGGCAATGAGCAGTTCTTC. It specifies CASSPRLTSGGGNEQFF. The chain recombines TRBV18 with TRBJ2-1; 14 nucleotides line up with TRBD2. Germline trimming cut 1 base from V and 6 bases from J; bases unmatched to any gene: 5. CDR1 and CDR2 from the germline V gene are KGHSH and LQKENI. The CDR3 is 17 amino acids.

The chain has TRBV5-1 and TRBJ2-2; no clear D. Trimming removed 1 base from V and 0 bases from J, with 4 bases in between. The CDR3 runs 14 residues. CDR1 is SGHRS and CDR2 is YFSETQ in the germline V gene. CDR3 DNA sequence: TGCGCCAGCAGCTTGTCCACGAACACCGGGGAGCTGTTTTTT. This sequence encodes CASSLSTNTGELFF.

This sequence joins TRBV5-5 and TRBJ2-1, with unresolved D. Trimming shortened V by 0 bases and J by 2 bases, and 9 bases separated the two germline ends. Per the germline V gene, CDR1 is SGHKS and CDR2 is YYEKEE (reference sequence). CDR3 length: 15 amino acids. CDR3 coding DNA: TGTGCCAGCAGCTTGGTGGGCGCGGCCTACAATGAGCAGTTCTTC. Amino acids: CASSLVGAAYNEQFF.